What follows are 30 T cell receptor beta chains derived from one specimen sequenced in a study of vaccination effects on CD4 cells after COVID-19. These receptors have no identified antigens. ViraFEST expansion of antigen-specific CD4+ T cells with viral peptide pools preceded sequencing. It was after approximately 10 days of culture that CD4+ T cells were isolated. Sometime from March through December 2020, the person acquired a SARS-CoV-2 infection that PCR confirmed. Produced via immunoSEQ multiplex PCR; TCRdb's table is partial and in-frame only. The sample yields approximately 28,000 clones, more than 75% seen once. The sequencing used CD4+ T cells from PBMCs cultured with HCoV-NL63 spike peptides, collected before COVID-19 vaccination. These receptors came from a human donor who had a prior SARS-CoV-2 infection.

This chain uses TRBV6-5 with TRBJ2-7; 13 bases map to TRBD2. Germline V CDR1 and CDR2: MNHEY, SVGAGI. This CDR3 has 16 amino acids. V dropped 0 bases and J dropped 3; count of bases not matched to a gene: 2. CDR3 sequence: CASSYSGTSGDYEQYF. For the CDR3, the DNA is TGTGCCAGCAGTTACTCGGGGACTAGCGGGGACTACGAGCAGTACTTC.

V is TRBV6-5 and J is TRBJ1-5, with TRBD1 identical over 10 bases. CDR1 and CDR2 from the germline V gene are MNHEY and SVGAGI. V gave up 1 base and J gave up 7 bases; unmatched junction bases: 7. This CDR3 spans 16 amino acids. CDR3 nucleotides: TGTGCCAGCAGTTACTGGGCCGGGACAGGGGACCAGCCCCAGCATTTT. Translating gives CASSYWAGTGDQPQHF.

The CDR3 sequence: CAWSVWGSEQYF. CDR3 coding DNA: TGTGCCTGGAGTGTATGGGGGAGCGAGCAGTACTTC. This chain joins TRBV30 and TRBJ2-7; D might be TRBD1 or TRBD2, each matching 5 bases. V gave up 0 bases and J gave up 6 bases, with 9 bases separating them. The CDR3 has 12 amino acids. In germline, CDR1 is GTSNPN, CDR2 SVGIG (reference sequence).

V is TRBV12-5 and J is TRBJ2-1, with D uncertain. Trimming took 6 bases from V and 4 from J, leaving 10 bases between them. The CDR3 has 13 residues. Germline CDR1 LGHNT, CDR2 FRNRAP. The CDR3 spells CASGSDTYNEQFF. The CDR3 region has the DNA TGTGCTAGTGGCTCAGACACATACAATGAGCAGTTCTTC. Full variable domain (outside the CDR3, taken from reference TRBV12-5 and TRBJ2-1): DARVTQTPRHKVTEMGQEVTMRCQPILGHNTVFWYRQTMMQGLELLAYFRNRAPLDDSGMPKDRFSAEMPDATLATLKIQPSEPRDSAVYFCASGSDTYNEQFFGPGTRLTVL.

The V call is TRBV6-2 or TRBV6-3, the J call TRBJ1-6; 9 bases agree with TRBD1. V shed 6 bases and J 2 bases; nucleotides not matched to a gene: 5. The CDR3 runs to 16 residues. CDR1 is MNHEY, CDR2 SVGEGT, per germline. CDR3 nucleotide sequence: TGTGCCAGCAGCGACAGGGGGGCGGCCTATAATTCACCCCTCCACTTT. This translates into CASSDRGAAYNSPLHF.

The chain joins TRBV6-5 to TRBJ1-4; 7 positions agree with TRBD1. In germline, CDR1 is MNHEY, CDR2 SVGAGI. After removal of 6 bases from V and 6 bases from J, the junction contained 10 bases not matched to a gene. The CDR3 loop spans 15 amino acids. The CDR3 protein is CASSIQGGGYEKLFF. Here the CDR3 DNA reads TGTGCCAGCAGCATTCAGGGGGGGGGCTATGAAAAACTGTTTTTT.

This clone showed up just a few times. The chain couples TRBV9 to TRBJ1-2; 11 bases are a match to TRBD1. Germline lookup yields CDR1 SGDLS and CDR2 YYNGEE. With V trimmed by 3 bases and J by 7 bases, 8 bases remained unmatched. This CDR3 contains 15 residues. Here the CDR3 reads CASSDGTGGEAGYTF. The CDR3 DNA reads TGTGCCAGCAGCGATGGGACAGGGGGAGAAGCTGGCTACACCTTC.

In nucleotides, the CDR3 is TGTGCCAGCAGTTTGGCCTTCTCTGGGGCCAACGTCCTGACTTTC. Protein sequence: CASSLAFSGANVLTF. The V gene is TRBV6-1, the J gene TRBJ2-6; no definite D call. CDR3 length: 15 amino acids. V lost 5 bases and J 0 bases, leaving 8 bases between the germline ends. Germline CDR1 and CDR2: MNHNS and SASEGT.

The genes are TRBV5-4 and TRBJ2-7, with 11 bases aligning to TRBD2. Looked up from germline, CDR1 is SGHNT and CDR2 is YYREEE (reference sequence). The CDR3 is made up of 16 amino acids. The junction had 10 bases not matched to a gene; V was cut back by 4 bases and J by 4 bases. In DNA form, the CDR3 reads TGTGCCAGCAGCACGACCTATAGCGGGAGGGCTTACGAGCAGTACTTC. This codes for CASSTTYSGRAYEQYF. Combining the CDR3 with reference TRBV5-4 and TRBJ2-7 gives the whole variable domain ETGVTQSPTHLIKTRGQQVTLRCSSQSGHNTVSWYQQALGQGPQFIFQYYREEENGRGNFPPRFSGLQFPNYSSELNVNALELDDSALYLCASSTTYSGRAYEQYFGPGTRLTVT.

This clone was counted between two and nine times. The chain employs TRBV4-2 and TRBJ2-7; D perhaps matches TRBD1 (6 bases). Germline V CDR1 and CDR2: LGHNA, YNFKEQ. The CDR3 loop spans 15 amino acids. The V end was cut by 1 base, the J end by 2 bases, with 12 bases between. In DNA form, the CDR3 reads TGTGCCAGCAGCCAAGCAGGGGTTGAGCCCTACGAGCAGTACTTC. This translates into CASSQAGVEPYEQYF.

This clone was observed a few times. V is TRBV10-3 and J is TRBJ2-3, with TRBD2 matching 10 bases. Germline assignment: CDR1 ENHRY and CDR2 SYGVKD. V was clipped by 3 bases and J by 4 bases; unmatched bases: 10. This CDR3 is 17 amino acids long. CDR3 in amino acids: CAISDRRTSGTPDTQYF. Here the CDR3 DNA reads TGTGCCATCAGTGATAGGAGGACTAGCGGAACCCCAGATACGCAGTATTTT.

V is TRBV24-1 and J is TRBJ2-3; perhaps TRBD2 as D (5 bases). Germline V gives CDR1 KGHDR, CDR2 SFDVKD. The V end lost 1 base, the J end lost 0 bases, and 13 bases lay between the germline ends. This CDR3 has 17 amino acids. The CDR3 here is CATSDLEGVPSTDTQYF. In DNA, the CDR3 is TGTGCCACCAGTGATTTAGAGGGAGTACCTAGCACAGATACGCAGTATTTT.

This chain uses TRBV18 with TRBJ2-7; tentatively, D is TRBD1 (5 bases). V was clipped by 5 bases and J by 2 bases, with 16 bases between them. Germline V gene sequence: CDR1 KGHSH, CDR2 LQKENI. The CDR3 runs to 15 residues. CDR3 bases: TGTGCCAGCTCAGCTACGACGACAGTTCCCTACGAGCAGTACTTC. This encodes CASSATTTVPYEQYF.

Written as DNA, the CDR3 is TGCGCCAGCAGCTGGGGGGGGACTAGCGGATTAAATGAGCAGTTCTTC. Amino acids: CASSWGGTSGLNEQFF. This rearrangement joins TRBV5-1 to TRBJ2-1, with 11 nucleotides matching TRBD2. The CDR3 has 16 residues. Looked up from germline, CDR1 is SGHRS and CDR2 is YFSETQ. V shed 3 bases, J shed 7 bases, and the junction held 9 bases outside the gene matches.

J is TRBJ2-5 and V is TRBV16; 8 nucleotides agree with TRBD1. The J segment lost 0 bases and the V segment lost 4 bases, leaving 10 bases of the junction unmatched. CDR1 and CDR2 from the germline V gene are KGHSY and FQNENV. This CDR3 region has 17 residues. The CDR3 DNA reads TGTGCCAGCAGCCCTGGTGACAGGGGTTGGGACCAAGAGACCCAGTACTTC. It encodes CASSPGDRGWDQETQYF.

The CDR3 is CASSQVGYTGANVLTF. The DNA for the CDR3 is TGCGCCAGCAGTCAGGTTGGGTATACTGGGGCCAACGTCCTGACTTTC. The rearrangement joins TRBV23-1 to TRBJ2-6; D is undetermined. TRBV23-1 has ORF status, its function being uncertain. The CDR3 runs to 16 residues. V was cut by 3 bases and J by 2 bases, with 11 bases left in between.

As DNA, the CDR3 is TGCGCCAGCAGCCGCGGACAGGGGGACTACGAGCAGTACTTC. As protein: CASSRGQGDYEQYF. The chain joins TRBV4-1 to TRBJ2-7, with 10 bases identical to TRBD1. V lost 4 bases to trimming and J lost 3 bases; unmatched junction nucleotides: 3. Germline CDR1 is MGHRA and CDR2 is YSYEKL. The CDR3 has 14 residues.

V usage is TRBV2 and J usage is TRBJ2-2; TRBD2 matches 7 bases. CDR1 is SNHLY, CDR2 FYNNEI, per germline. The CDR3 has 15 residues. J was trimmed by 2 bases and V by 6 bases; bases with no gene match: 6. The CDR3 is CASSTGLDNTGELFF. For the CDR3, the DNA is TGTGCCAGCAGCACTGGACTAGATAACACCGGGGAGCTGTTTTTT.

This chain links TRBV4-1 with TRBJ2-5; TRBD2 agrees at 10 bases. The CDR3 totals 22 residues. Germline trimming cut 3 bases from V and 0 bases from J; bases unmatched to any gene: 22. CDR1 and CDR2 from the germline V gene are MGHRA and YSYEKL. CDR3 nucleotide sequence: TGCGCCAGCAGCCATCCTAGGGGTAGCGGGGGGACCCGGGGTCAACACCAAGAGACCCAGTACTTC. This sequence encodes CASSHPRGSGGTRGQHQETQYF.

Here the CDR3 reads CASSLAASSGETYEQYF. CDR3 coding DNA: TGTGCCAGCAGCTTAGCGGCGTCCTCGGGGGAAACCTACGAGCAGTACTTC. The chain couples TRBV7-9 to TRBJ2-7; a weak D match, TRBD2 (6 bases). The V gene lost 0 bases and the J gene lost 2 bases, with 17 bases spanning the gap. The CDR3 is made up of 17 amino acids. Germline V gene sequence: CDR1 SEHNR, CDR2 FQNEAQ (reference sequence).

This clone was recorded once. The chain has TRBV6-5 and TRBJ2-7, with 10 bases fitting TRBD2. This CDR3 spans 15 amino acids. The trim removed 7 bases at V and 0 bases at J, leaving 6 bases unmatched. Germline loops: CDR1 MNHEY, CDR2 SVGAGI. Here the CDR3 reads CASNLAGALSYEQYF. CDR3 bases: TGTGCCAGCAACCTAGCGGGAGCCCTCTCCTACGAGCAGTACTTC.

The chain joins TRBV7-3 to TRBJ2-3, with 7 bases aligning to TRBD2. V lost 4 bases to trimming and J lost 4 bases; unmatched junction nucleotides: 8. The CDR3 is 15 amino acids. Per the germline V gene, CDR1 is SGHTA and CDR2 is FQGTGA. The CDR3: CASSSVGGGADTQYF. The CDR3 DNA follows: TGTGCCAGCAGCTCCGTTGGTGGGGGGGCAGATACGCAGTATTTT.

V usage is TRBV30 and J usage is TRBJ2-3; 8 bases match TRBD2. The length of the CDR3 is 17 residues. Germline CDR1 GTSNPN, CDR2 SVGIG (reference sequence). Trimming at V came to 0 bases and at J to 8 bases, leaving 16 bases not matched to a gene. Here the CDR3 DNA reads TGTGCCTGGAGTGTACTGGGTCGGGTAGCGGGACTGGGTACGCAGTATTTT. This gives the protein CAWSVLGRVAGLGTQYF.

V usage is TRBV9 and J usage is TRBJ1-2; D gene ambiguous. Germline V gene lookup returns CDR1 SGDLS and CDR2 YYNGEE. Trimming stripped 0 bases from V and 6 bases from J, with 9 bases between. The CDR3 length is 13 residues. The DNA of the CDR3 is TGTGCCAGCAGCGTAGTAGAGGGAGATGGCTACACCTTC. This sequence encodes CASSVVEGDGYTF.

This clone was recorded only once. The V and J genes are TRBV30 and TRBJ2-7; maybe TRBD1 (5 bases). The CDR3 covers 11 residues. CDR1 GTSNPN and CDR2 SVGIG come from the germline V gene (reference sequence). Trimming removed 4 bases at V and 6 bases at J, with 10 bases between. The CDR3 coding sequence is TGTGCCTGGATTTTCAGGGCCGAGCAGTACTTC. Its translation is CAWIFRAEQYF.

This chain joins TRBV24-1 and TRBJ2-7; TRBD1 aligns across 7 bases. The length of the CDR3 is 13 residues. In germline, CDR1 is KGHDR, CDR2 SFDVKD. J lost 5 bases, V lost 7 bases, and 7 bases had no gene match. CDR3 sequence: CATSRQGSNEQYF. The DNA of the CDR3 is TGTGCCACCAGCCGACAGGGAAGCAACGAGCAGTACTTC.

Remarks on this clone: A read error may account for a junction end that differs from germline. CDR3 sequence reads: CASTQRAIKVF. The CDR3 region has the DNA TGTGCCAGCACCCAACGGGCCATTAAAGTCTTC. V and J are TRBV28 and TRBJ2-1; D is unresolved. Germline values: CDR1 MDHEN, CDR2 SYDVKM. The CDR3 has 11 residues. Together with reference TRBV28 and TRBJ2-1, the CDR3 gives the full variable domain: DVKVTQSSRYLVKRTGEKVFLECVQDMDHENMFWYRQDPGLGLRLIYFSYDVKMKEKGDIPEGYSVSREKKERFSLILESASTNQTSMYLCASTQRAIKVFGPGTRLTVL.

The CDR3 coding sequence is TGTGCCACCAGCAGGGGACTAGCGGGAGTCTACGAGCAGTACTTC. Protein: CATSRGLAGVYEQYF. The V and J genes are TRBV15 and TRBJ2-7, with 14 positions matching TRBD2. There are 15 residues in the CDR3. The V segment lost 3 bases and the J segment 3 bases; nucleotides outside the gene matches: 1. Germline values: CDR1 LNHNV, CDR2 YYDKDF (reference sequence).

This chain connects TRBV7-3 to TRBJ2-3, with TRBD2 matching over 7 bases. V gave up 5 bases and J gave up 2 bases; unmatched junction bases: 7. Per the germline V gene, CDR1 is SGHTA and CDR2 is FQGTGA. The CDR3 length is 15 residues. The CDR3: CASSLSAGFTDTQYF. DNA for the CDR3: TGTGCCAGCAGCCTCTCAGCGGGGTTCACAGATACGCAGTATTTT.

CDR3 loop: CASSLGPRTSTWDTQYF. In DNA, the CDR3 is TGTGCCAGCAGCTTAGGTCCCCGAACGAGCACTTGGGATACGCAGTATTTT. The chain recombines TRBV7-3 with TRBJ2-3; no clear D. Trimming removed 2 bases from V and 6 bases from J, with 21 bases in between. Germline CDR1 and CDR2: SGHTA and FQGTGA. The CDR3 covers 17 residues.